The next 17 T cell receptor beta chains were all read from a single sample in a study of response to subunit inactivated influenza vaccine. TCRdb analysed the RT-PCR reads with MiXCR anew, one entry per CDR3 protein. The sample records 650,000 to 800,000 distinct CDR3 sequences, about 18% being singletons. The sample here was PBMCs from blood, taken roughly 5 days after vaccination. These receptors were taken from a man in his fifties or sixties who received an inactivated influenza vaccine.

The chain carries TRBV4-1 and TRBJ2-1, with 13 bases matching TRBD2. The germline V gene has CDR1 MGHRA and CDR2 YSYEKL. This CDR3 comprises 14 residues. After removal of 7 bases from V and 9 bases from J, the junction contained 6 bases not matched to a gene. The CDR3 DNA sequence: TGCGCCAGCAATCGACTAGCGGGAGGAAGTGAGCAGTTCTTC. Translating it yields CASNRLAGGSEQFF.

CDR3 DNA: TGCGCCAGCAGCCAACTTAATAATTCACCCCTCCACTTT. It translates to CASSQLNNSPLHF. V is TRBV4-3 and J is TRBJ1-6; no clear D gene. The CDR3 has 13 amino acids. Germline lookup yields CDR1 LGHNA and CDR2 YSLEER. V lost 2 bases to trimming and J lost 5 bases, with 4 bases between them.

This sequence joins TRBV7-2 and TRBJ2-6, with D unresolved. The CDR3 runs to 16 residues. The V end was cut by 5 bases, the J end by 1 base, with 12 bases between. The germline gives CDR1 SGHTA, CDR2 FQGNSA. CDR3 nucleotides: TGTGCCAGCAGCCCAAGGGTCGTTTCTGGGGCCAACGTCCTGACTTTC. It codes for CASSPRVVSGANVLTF.

The chain employs TRBV27 and TRBJ2-1, with D tentatively TRBD1 or TRBD2 (6 bases each). Germline CDR1 and CDR2: MNHEY and SMNVEV (reference sequence). The CDR3 length is 15 residues. Trimming removed 5 bases from V and 6 bases from J, with 17 bases in between. CDR3 amino acids: CASSPTMGGPNEQFF. DNA of the CDR3: TGTGCCAGCAGTCCCACCATGGGGGGCCCCAATGAGCAGTTCTTC.

This clonotype has only a few counts. The chain uses TRBV7-9 and TRBJ2-5, with D perhaps assigned TRBD1 or TRBD2 (5 bases each). Trimming shortened V by 6 bases and J by 2 bases, and 16 bases separated the two germline ends. The CDR3 has 15 amino acids. Germline V gene data show CDR1 as SEHNR and CDR2 as FQNEAQ (reference sequence). The DNA for the CDR3 is TGTGCCAGCAGGAGGGACGGTGTGGGTCAAGAGACCCAGTACTTC. Its translation: CASRRDGVGQETQYF.

This chain connects TRBV4-3 to TRBJ2-2; the D gene is possibly TRBD1 (8 bases). This CDR3 is 17 amino acids long. The V and J ends lost 4 bases and 4 bases respectively, with 19 bases between them. Germline V CDR1 and CDR2: LGHNA, YSLEER. The CDR3 region is CASSRVPGGGGTGELFF. The CDR3 DNA sequence: TGCGCCAGCAGCCGGGTACCAGGGGGCGGGGGCACCGGGGAGCTGTTTTTT.

The chain links TRBV15 to TRBJ2-7, with TRBD2 identical over 7 bases. With 2 bases clipped from V and 2 bases from J, the junction kept 15 bases outside the gene matches. CDR1 and CDR2 (germline): LNHNV, YYDKDF (reference sequence). This CDR3 spans 18 amino acids. The CDR3 region is CATSRYRDTGGRTYEQYF. DNA for the CDR3: TGTGCCACCAGCAGATATCGCGACACGGGAGGCCGGACCTACGAGCAGTACTTC.

The chain carries TRBV12-3 or TRBV12-4 and TRBJ2-7; TRBD1 agrees at 7 bases. The CDR3 consists of 14 residues. Trimming removed 5 bases from V and 0 bases from J; junction bases left unmatched: 4. The CDR3 DNA reads TGTGCCAGCAGTAGGGGGCCGAGCTCCTACGAGCAGTACTTC. This encodes CASSRGPSSYEQYF.

The chain carries TRBV20-1 and TRBJ1-1; D is ambiguous. The ends were cut back, 6 bases at V and 4 bases at J, with 18 bases in the middle. This CDR3 is built from 14 residues. Germline values: CDR1 DFQATT, CDR2 SNEGSKA (reference sequence). The CDR3 DNA reads as TGCAGTGCGCCCAAGGGTGGTCAGCTCACTGAAGCTTTCTTT. Translation gives CSAPKGGQLTEAFF.

This clonotype came up a few times. The rearrangement links TRBV20-1 to TRBJ2-7, with TRBD1 as a possible D gene (5 bases). Germline V gene data show CDR1 as DFQATT and CDR2 as SNEGSKA (reference sequence). The V end lost 5 bases, the J end lost 5 bases, and 13 bases lay between the germline ends. The CDR3 sequence is 12 residues long. CDR3 loop: CSAYRFLHEQYF. The CDR3 region has the DNA TGCAGTGCTTACAGGTTTTTGCACGAGCAGTACTTC.

This clonotype was recorded a few times. V and J are TRBV6-2 or TRBV6-3 and TRBJ2-2; D not certain. The CDR3 is 12 residues long. V was clipped by 2 bases and J by 4 bases, with 2 bases between them. Germline V lookup: CDR1 MNHEY, CDR2 SVGEGT. Here the CDR3 reads CASSYTTGELFF. For the CDR3, the DNA is TGTGCCAGCAGTTACACCACCGGGGAGCTGTTTTTT.

This clonotype was counted only a few times. The chain recombines TRBV28 with TRBJ2-2; 8 bases fit TRBD1. Trimming at V came to 10 bases and at J to 2 bases, leaving 9 bases not matched to a gene. The CDR3 extends over 15 amino acids. Per germline, CDR1 MDHEN and CDR2 SYDVKM. CDR3 bases: TGTGCCACCCAACAGGGGGGCCCTAACACCGGGGAGCTGTTTTTT. This gives the protein CATQQGGPNTGELFF.

V is TRBV6-2 or TRBV6-3 and J is TRBJ2-5; 11 nucleotides agree with TRBD1. Germline V lookup: CDR1 MNHEY, CDR2 SVGEGT. Trimming removed 2 bases from V and 4 bases from J; junction bases left unmatched: 6. The length of the CDR3 is 16 residues. CDR3 DNA sequence: TGTGCCAGCAGTTACCGGAGGGGACAGGGGGTAGAGACCCAGTACTTC. Its protein product is CASSYRRGQGVETQYF.

This clonotype was counted many times. Written as DNA, the CDR3 is TGTGCCAGCAGCTCCCAAATTGGGAATCAGCCCCAGCATTTT. It translates to CASSSQIGNQPQHF. The rearrangement links TRBV7-9 to TRBJ1-5, with D hard to call. Germline V lookup: CDR1 SEHNR, CDR2 FQNEAQ (reference sequence). Trimming removed 4 bases at V and 4 bases at J, with 11 bases between. The CDR3 has 14 residues.

V is TRBV5-1 and J is TRBJ1-2; D might be TRBD1 (5 bases). Trimming removed 4 bases from V and 8 bases from J, with 12 bases in between. The CDR3 length is 12 residues. Germline V gene sequence: CDR1 SGHRS, CDR2 YFSETQ. CDR3 protein: CASSHSGDGYTF. Here the CDR3 DNA reads TGCGCCAGCAGCCATAGCGGGGACGGCTACACCTTC.

The rearrangement joins TRBV5-1 to TRBJ2-1, with 11 positions matching TRBD1. The CDR3 spans 16 residues. The germline CDR1 and CDR2 sequences are SGHRS and YFSETQ. V trimming: 0 bases; J trimming: 6 bases; junction bases outside the gene matches: 5. The DNA for the CDR3 is TGCGCCAGCAGCTTGGAACCGGGACAGGGGGTCAATGAGCAGTTCTTC. Amino acids: CASSLEPGQGVNEQFF.

This clonotype has just a few counts. The chain employs TRBV27 and TRBJ2-7, with D possibly being TRBD1 or TRBD2 (5 bases each). The germline V and J ends were trimmed by 5 bases and 2 bases, with 13 bases remaining between them. The CDR3 has 14 residues. In germline, CDR1 is MNHEY, CDR2 SMNVEV (reference sequence). Written as DNA, the CDR3 is TGTGCCAGCAGTCCGGGACGGGGTGCCTACGAGCAGTACTTC. Protein: CASSPGRGAYEQYF.